This TCR beta chain was recovered during a study of response to subunit inactivated influenza vaccine. TCRdb fed the RT-PCR reads into MiXCR, producing one record per CDR3 protein. Here the sample spans around 250,000 distinct CDR3 sequences, 12% being singletons. The sample holds a few counts of this clonotype. The sequence came from a man in his fifties who received an inactivated influenza vaccine. Source: non-naive T cells sorted from PBMCs, taken roughly 2 weeks before vaccination.

In DNA form, the CDR3 reads TGTGCCAGCAGCAGTACAGCCGGGGGGGAGCAGTTCTTC. It specifies CASSSTAGGEQFF. The chain couples TRBV7-3 to TRBJ2-1; 7 bases are a match to TRBD2. V trimming: 5 bases; J trimming: 10 bases; junction bases outside the gene matches: 8. Germline lookup yields CDR1 SGHTA and CDR2 FQGTGA. The CDR3 contains 13 residues.